This record concerns one T cell receptor beta chain sequence. TCRdb keeps only in-frame clones here, not all; method: immunoSEQ multiplex PCR. This sample carries 97,000 or so clones, 90% of them seen once, and the ten largest clones take around 0.15%. Germline V gene sequence: CDR1 MGHRA, CDR2 YSYEKL. The CDR3 length is 16 residues. Trimming took 1 base from V and 6 from J; bases not matched to a gene: 9. The data originate from a study of OX40 agonist ivuxolimab in advanced cancers. Study details: Partial responses occurred in Three dose-escalation patients, one with hepatocellular carcinoma and two with cutaneous melanoma.

This chain links TRBV4-1 with TRBJ2-1, with 7 positions matching TRBD2. The material sequenced was CD4+ or CD8+ T cells sorted from blood, taken in a trial of the OX40 agonist ivuxolimab. This TCR derives from an adult with an advanced solid tumor such as melanoma, head and neck, liver or kidney cancer. CDR3 DNA sequence: TGCGCCAGCAGCCAAGCGGCTGCGGGAGTTGGCAATGAGCAGTTCTTC. It yields the protein CASSQAAAGVGNEQFF.